Shown below are 13 T cell receptor beta chains from a single sample sequenced in a study of T cells in Graves' hyperthyroidism and ophthalmopathy. Amplified TCR beta CDR3 regions came from RNA transcripts. The TCR CDR3 first-round RT-PCR relied on the HTBI primer set. A single record per CDR3 protein comes from TCRdb applying MiXCR to the multiplex PCR reads. The data hold 400,000 to 500,000 distinct CDR3 sequences, with about 15% observed a single time. Sequencing was done on a sample of blood. Receptors were obtained from a man between 18 and 29 years old with Graves' ophthalmopathy.

In its sample, this clonotype was seen many times. The V gene is TRBV12-3 or TRBV12-4, the J gene TRBJ1-6, with 8 bases that match TRBD1. V was pared by 0 bases and J by 11 bases, with 6 bases of the junction left unmatched. This CDR3 is built from 15 residues. The CDR3 DNA reads TGTGCCAGCAGTTTAGCCGACAGGGGCTTCGCACCCCTCCACTTT. Translating gives CASSLADRGFAPLHF.

The rearrangement links TRBV18 to TRBJ1-3; D not certain. CDR1 is KGHSH and CDR2 is LQKENI in the germline V gene. The CDR3 is 15 residues long. The V end was cut by 2 bases, the J end by 0 bases, with 8 bases between. The CDR3 nucleotides are TGTGCCAGCTCACCAGGGTCTACCTCTGGAAACACCATATATTTT. It encodes CASSPGSTSGNTIYF. The whole variable domain, remainder taken from reference TRBV18 and TRBJ1-3, is NAGVMQNPRHLVRRRGQEARLRCSPMKGHSHVYWYRQLPEEGLKFMVYLQKENIIDESGMPKERFSAEFPKEGPSILRIQQVVRGDSAAYFCASSPGSTSGNTIYFGEGSWLTVV.

This clonotype was counted only a few times. The chain joins TRBV4-2 to TRBJ1-2; D is possibly TRBD1 (5 bases). Germline-derived CDR1 and CDR2 are LGHNA and YNFKEQ. This CDR3 spans 14 amino acids. Trimming took off 3 bases at V and 4 bases at J, with 12 bases between the two ends. In nucleotides, the CDR3 is TGTGCCAGCAGCCAGGGACTGATCGGCTATGGCTACACCTTC. As protein: CASSQGLIGYGYTF.

The chain is built from TRBV15 and TRBJ2-5; D gene unclear. The CDR3 length is 14 residues. Germline CDR1 is LNHNV and CDR2 is YYDKDF (reference sequence). V shed 0 bases and J shed 0 bases, with 5 bases lying between them. This CDR3 is CATSRESDQETQYF. In DNA form, the CDR3 reads TGTGCCACCAGCAGAGAGAGCGACCAAGAGACCCAGTACTTC.

In its sample, this clonotype was seen a few times. This rearrangement joins TRBV19 to TRBJ1-5; D may be TRBD1 (5 bases). The germline V and J ends were trimmed by 11 bases and 2 bases, with 19 bases remaining between them. CDR1 and CDR2 (germline): LNHDA, SQIVND (reference sequence). CDR3 length: 15 residues. The CDR3 bases are TGTGCCTCCCATTGGACCAGGGCAGGCAATCAGCCCCAGCATTTT. Its protein is CASHWTRAGNQPQHF.

This clonotype has just a few counts. Just one base apart from a much larger clone, this may be a read error. This chain connects TRBV12-3 or TRBV12-4 to TRBJ2-7; maybe TRBD1 (5 bases). CDR3 length: 13 residues. V lost 6 bases and J 4 bases, leaving 13 bases between the germline ends. In nucleotides, the CDR3 is TGTGCCAGCAGACGCCGAGCAGGGTACGAGCAGTACTTC. Protein: CASRRRAGYEQYF.

In this sample, this clonotype turned up many times. The chain uses TRBV12-3 or TRBV12-4 and TRBJ2-5, with D perhaps assigned TRBD1 or TRBD2 (5 bases each). V lost 4 bases and J 5 bases, leaving 14 bases between the germline ends. This CDR3 comprises 14 residues. The CDR3 is CASSSRAWGETQYF. The CDR3 DNA sequence: TGTGCCAGCAGTTCGAGGGCCTGGGGGGAGACCCAGTACTTC.

This clonotype occurred many times. The CDR3 protein is CASSLAVGTKYNEQFF. CDR3 nucleotide sequence: TGCGCCAGCAGCTTGGCCGTCGGGACAAAGTACAATGAGCAGTTCTTC. The genes are TRBV5-1 and TRBJ2-1, with D tentatively TRBD1 (6 bases). There are 16 residues in the CDR3. Germline V gene data show CDR1 as SGHRS and CDR2 as YFSETQ. Between the trimmed V and J ends, which lost 0 bases and 4 bases, there was a span of 14 bases.

This chain joins TRBV4-2 and TRBJ2-3; D unresolved. The CDR3 spans 13 residues. Deletions cut 1 base from V and 4 bases from J, with 6 bases between. Germline lookup yields CDR1 LGHNA and CDR2 YNFKEQ. The DNA for the CDR3 is TGTGCCAGCAGCCAAGTGTGGGCAGATACGCAGTATTTT. Translating it yields CASSQVWADTQYF.

This clonotype was counted at least ten times. The chain carries TRBV11-3 and TRBJ2-7, with 8 bases that match TRBD1. Germline V gene lookup returns CDR1 SGHNT and CDR2 YENEEA. With 5 bases clipped from V and 1 base from J, the junction kept 16 bases outside the gene matches. This CDR3 contains 18 residues. The CDR3 DNA follows: TGTGCCAGCAGCCTAAAGCCGGGACAGGCTATTCTGTCCTACGAGCAGTACTTC. Its translation is CASSLKPGQAILSYEQYF.

This clonotype was detected many times. V is TRBV5-1 and J is TRBJ2-1, with a tentative D call TRBD2 (5 bases). The germline V gene has CDR1 SGHRS and CDR2 YFSETQ. Trimming shortened V by 0 bases and J by 6 bases, and 10 bases separated the two germline ends. This CDR3 is built from 14 residues. The CDR3 DNA reads TGCGCCAGCAGCTTGGCCGGGGTGACCAATGAGCAGTTCTTC. Translation: CASSLAGVTNEQFF.

This clonotype was recorded many times. The chain is built from TRBV30 and TRBJ2-5; perhaps TRBD2 as D (5 bases). The V and J ends lost 2 bases and 5 bases respectively, with 9 bases between them. Germline values: CDR1 GTSNPN, CDR2 SVGIG (reference sequence). The CDR3 consists of 12 residues. The CDR3 reads CAWSRGWETQYF. The CDR3 DNA reads as TGTGCCTGGAGTAGAGGGTGGGAGACCCAGTACTTC.

This clonotype was recorded many times. The rearrangement uses TRBV7-9 and TRBJ2-1, with a weak D call TRBD2 (7 bases). The V end was cut by 9 bases, the J end by 0 bases, with 9 bases between. The CDR3 sequence is 13 residues long. Germline V CDR1 and CDR2: SEHNR, FQNEAQ (reference sequence). The CDR3 reads CASGGASYNEQFF. The CDR3 DNA follows: TGTGCCAGTGGGGGGGCCTCCTACAATGAGCAGTTCTTC. Together with reference TRBV7-9 and TRBJ2-1, the CDR3 gives the full variable domain: DTGVSQNPRHKITKRGQNVTFRCDPISEHNRLYWYRQTLGQGPEFLTYFQNEAQLEKSRLLSDRFSAERPKGSFSTLEIQRTEQGDSAMYLCASGGASYNEQFFGPGTRLTVL.